This TCR delta chain was sequenced during a study of Vδ1+ human thymocytes. Study findings and constraints: Thymic TRG and TRD repertoires appeared highly polyclonal, with Gaussian CDR3 length distributions.

Trimming cost V 0 bases and J 0 bases, with 34 bases left between them. The length of the CDR3 is 23 residues. Germline V lookup: CDR1 GEAIGNYY, CDR2 EKD. Sequences come from RNA converted to cDNA by reverse transcription. Pooled V-gene forward primers with one constant-region reverse primer generated the CDR3 amplicons by multiplex PCR. TCRdb re-called the multiplex PCR reads with CATT. The sample lists roughly 76,000 delta-chain clones; roughly a third were seen once. Regarding this clone: Antigen unknown.

The receptor comes from a boy in the first two years of life who had congenital heart surgery. This chain uses TRDV2 with TRDJ1; perhaps TRDD3 as D (6 bases). The sample comprised Vdelta1+ gamma-delta thymocytes from the thymus. Documented subset: FACS-sorted CD3+ TCRalphabeta- TCRVdelta1+ TCRVdelta2- thymocytes. The CDR3 loop reads CACDTPHRARCSGDSRYTDKLIF. In nucleotides, the CDR3 is TGTGCCTGTGACACCCCCCATAGGGCCCGCTGTTCTGGGGATTCAAGGTACACCGATAAACTCATCTTT.